This passage covers 6 T cell receptor beta chains from one sample sequenced in a study of blood T cell repertoires in COVID-19. Profiling relied on immunoSEQ multiplex PCR, and the TCRdb table lists in-frame clones only, not all of them. This sample has under 300,000 clones, with about 90% found just once. The specimen was peripheral blood. These receptors all stem from a man aged 60-69 years with acute or convalescent COVID-19.

The chain recombines TRBV5-4 with TRBJ2-7; D is possibly TRBD2 (6 bases). The CDR3 has 15 residues. Between the trimmed V and J ends, which lost 4 bases and 2 bases, there was a span of 16 bases. Germline assignment: CDR1 SGHNT and CDR2 YYREEE (reference sequence). The CDR3 here is CASSAGLSVAYEQYF. The CDR3 nucleotides read TGTGCCAGCAGCGCGGGACTGTCCGTCGCCTACGAGCAGTACTTC.

J is TRBJ1-3 and V is TRBV6-1; a weak D match, TRBD1 (5 bases). The V gene lost 3 bases and the J gene lost 8 bases, with 11 bases spanning the gap. This CDR3 is built from 13 residues. Germline V gives CDR1 MNHNS, CDR2 SASEGT. The CDR3 reads CASSEAGRDTIYF. CDR3 nucleotides: TGTGCCAGCAGTGAGGCAGGGAGGGACACCATATATTTT.

This rearrangement joins TRBV4-1 to TRBJ2-7; 9 nucleotides align to TRBD2. Per the germline V gene, CDR1 is MGHRA and CDR2 is YSYEKL. This CDR3 spans 15 amino acids. V lost 5 bases to trimming and J lost 2 bases; unmatched junction nucleotides: 7. The CDR3 is CASSLMTSGTYEQYF. The DNA of the CDR3 is TGCGCCAGCAGCTTGATGACTAGCGGTACCTACGAGCAGTACTTC.

This chain links TRBV30 with TRBJ1-2; D ambiguous. Germline V CDR1 and CDR2: GTSNPN, SVGIG (reference sequence). This CDR3 has 14 residues. V was pared by 2 bases and J by 0 bases, with 10 bases between. This CDR3 is CAWSPGDANYGYTF. CDR3 nucleotide sequence: TGTGCCTGGAGTCCCGGGGATGCTAACTATGGCTACACCTTC.

This sequence joins TRBV12-5 and TRBJ2-1, with 9 bases fitting TRBD2. The CDR3 covers 15 residues. Germline assignment: CDR1 LGHNT and CDR2 FRNRAP. With 0 bases clipped from V and 10 bases from J, the junction kept 7 bases outside the gene matches. CDR3 residues: CASGLVQGLAEEQFF. CDR3 DNA sequence: TGTGCTAGTGGTTTGGTACAGGGACTAGCCGAGGAGCAGTTCTTC.

J is TRBJ1-2 and V is TRBV12-3 or TRBV12-4; D is unresolved. The CDR3 covers 13 residues. V lost 5 bases, J lost 8 bases, and 15 bases lay in between. CDR3 DNA sequence: TGTGCCAGCAGTAAGGAGGGTTACTGGGGCTACACCTTC. Translated, it gives CASSKEGYWGYTF.